This TCR beta chain was retrieved from a study of T cell responses to AZD1222 COVID-19 vaccine. Clones were read by immunoSEQ multiplex PCR, and TCRdb kept only the in-frame ones, dropping some. The sample has some 150,000 clones; approximately 91% are singletons. V gave up 0 bases and J gave up 5 bases, with 5 bases separating them. The CDR3 sequence is 13 residues long. CDR1 is SGHTA, CDR2 FQGNSA, per germline. Comment on this clone: Its antigen is as yet unknown.

Study results and limitations: Scientists sampled the repertoires only once the peak T cell response had passed. Compared with day 0, the breadth and depth of the Spike-specific TCR repertoire rose significantly after two doses of AZD1222.

This TCR came from an adult who had recovered from COVID-19. This specimen consisted of peripheral blood, obtained after recovery from COVID-19. This rearrangement joins TRBV7-2 to TRBJ2-1; no firm D call. CDR3 residues: CASSLAGNNEQFF. The CDR3 bases are TGTGCCAGCAGCTTAGCAGGTAACAATGAGCAGTTCTTC.